Below are 22 T cell receptor beta chains sequenced from a single sample in a study of identical twins. One entry per CDR3 protein, called by TCRdb with MiXCR from the 5' RACE reads. The sample includes some 1,600,000 distinct CDR3 sequences, about 32% of them seen just once. The sample taken for sequencing was cord blood. These receptors came from a newborn girl in good health.

This clonotype occurred a few times. CDR3: CASSRSGLAGDIQYF. DNA for the CDR3: TGCGCCAGCAGCCGATCAGGACTAGCAGGGGACATTCAGTACTTC. This chain connects TRBV4-1 to TRBJ2-4; 8 bases are a match to TRBD2. Germline V gene data show CDR1 as MGHRA and CDR2 as YSYEKL. The CDR3 totals 15 residues. Germline trimming cut 4 bases from V and 8 bases from J; bases unmatched to any gene: 10.

The rearrangement uses TRBV20-1 and TRBJ2-7; 7 positions agree with TRBD2. V gave up 7 bases and J gave up 2 bases; unmatched junction bases: 11. The CDR3 is 14 amino acids. Germline V gene lookup returns CDR1 DFQATT and CDR2 SNEGSKA (reference sequence). The CDR3 nucleotides are TGCAGTGGTTATGCGGGAGTGTGGACCTACGAGCAGTACTTC. This gives the protein CSGYAGVWTYEQYF.

The V gene is TRBV28, the J gene TRBJ1-5, with D perhaps TRBD1 (5 bases). Trimming removed 5 bases from V and 0 bases from J, with 11 bases in between. The CDR3 has 15 amino acids. CDR1 MDHEN and CDR2 SYDVKM come from the germline V gene. In nucleotides, the CDR3 is TGTGCCAGCAGTGCTACAGGTCGTAGCAATCAGCCCCAGCATTTT. Its protein is CASSATGRSNQPQHF.

Only a few counts were recorded for this clonotype. The CDR3 protein is CASRPDRYEQYF. The CDR3 DNA follows: TGTGCCAGCAGACCCGACCGCTACGAGCAGTACTTC. The V and J genes are TRBV6-1 and TRBJ2-7; D gene unclear. Germline lookup yields CDR1 MNHNS and CDR2 SASEGT. This CDR3 region has 12 residues. The germline V and J ends were trimmed by 6 bases and 3 bases, with 9 bases remaining between them.

On this clonotype itself: One junction end does not reproduce the germline sequence, and a read error may be involved. CDR3 amino acids: CACSDRVEQFF. CDR3 DNA sequence: TGTGCCTGCAGTGACAGGGTTGAGCAGTTCTTC. This chain connects TRBV27 to TRBJ2-1; 7 bases line up with TRBD1. The germline gives CDR1 MNHEY, CDR2 SMNVEV (reference sequence). The CDR3 spans 11 residues.

This clonotype was counted between two and nine times. V gene TRBV4-1 combines with J gene TRBJ2-4; the D gene is possibly TRBD2 (7 bases). The V gene's germline CDR1 is MGHRA and CDR2 YSYEKL. V was trimmed by 0 bases and J by 1 base, leaving 19 bases between them. This CDR3 spans 19 amino acids. The CDR3 nucleotides are TGCGCCAGCAGCCAAGATAGGGGAGGGGGAGGTGGGGCCAAAAACATTCAGTACTTC. Translated, it gives CASSQDRGGGGGAKNIQYF.

This clonotype was observed a handful of times. The rearrangement uses TRBV5-1 and TRBJ2-2; D not certain. The CDR3 is 13 amino acids. Trimming cost V 0 bases and J 8 bases, with 8 bases left between them. Looked up from germline, CDR1 is SGHRS and CDR2 is YFSETQ. The CDR3 DNA is TGCGCCAGCAGCTTGGGTCCCCTGGGGGAGCTGTTTTTT. Its protein product is CASSLGPLGELFF. The full variable domain, its missing parts supplied by reference TRBV5-1 and TRBJ2-2, is KAGVTQTPRYLIKTRGQQVTLSCSPISGHRSVSWYQQTPGQGLQFLFEYFSETQRNKGNFPGRFSGRQFSNSRSEMNVSTLELGDSALYLCASSLGPLGELFFGEGSRLTVL.

There are many counts of this clonotype. The rearrangement links TRBV20-1 to TRBJ2-7; the D gene is possibly TRBD1 (6 bases). V was shortened by 3 bases and J by 4 bases, with 13 bases between the two germline ends. In germline, CDR1 is DFQATT, CDR2 SNEGSKA (reference sequence). The CDR3 consists of 13 residues. The CDR3 sequence is CSARRRGSYEQYF. The CDR3 coding sequence is TGCAGTGCTAGGCGCAGGGGATCTTACGAGCAGTACTTC.

This clonotype has just a few counts. V gene TRBV2 combines with J gene TRBJ2-3; D is ambiguous. Trimming removed 4 bases at V and 3 bases at J, with 11 bases between. Germline lookup yields CDR1 SNHLY and CDR2 FYNNEI. The CDR3 has 14 amino acids. CDR3: CASSGGFGTDTQYF. CDR3 DNA sequence: TGTGCCAGCAGTGGGGGATTTGGGACAGATACGCAGTATTTT. Full variable domain (rest looked up from reference TRBV2 and TRBJ2-3): EPEVTQTPSHQVTQMGQEVILRCVPISNHLYFYWYRQILGQKVEFLVSFYNNEISEKSEIFDDQFSVERPDGSNFTLKIRSTKLEDSAMYFCASSGGFGTDTQYFGPGTRLTVL.

This clonotype has just a few counts. The V and J genes are TRBV7-6 and TRBJ2-4; tentatively, D is TRBD2 (6 bases). The DNA end favors TRBJ2-7, so the J call may be wrong. Germline V lookup: CDR1 SGHVS, CDR2 FNYEAQ. The CDR3 runs 16 residues. CDR3: CASSLPVSGTDYEQYF. The CDR3 region has the DNA TGTGCCAGCAGCCTACCAGTCTCCGGGACTGACTACGAGCAGTACTTC.

This clonotype was observed at least ten times. The CDR3 region is CPGTSGTQNNEQFF. The CDR3 DNA is TGCCCAGGGACTAGCGGGACTCAGAACAATGAGCAGTTCTTC. The chain links TRBV29-1 to TRBJ2-1; 13 nucleotides match TRBD2. Looked up from germline, CDR1 is SQVTM and CDR2 is ANQGSEA. The CDR3 loop spans 14 amino acids.

This sequence joins TRBV11-1 and TRBJ2-1; D unclear. The CDR3 is made up of 13 amino acids. Germline lookup yields CDR1 SGHAT and CDR2 FQDESV (reference sequence). Trimming stripped 1 base from V and 6 bases from J, with 7 bases between. The CDR3 coding sequence is TGTGCCAGCAGCTTAGAACTCTCCAATGAGCAGTTCTTC. It specifies CASSLELSNEQFF.

The chain joins TRBV7-9 to TRBJ2-7, with 7 bases matching TRBD2. CDR1 SEHNR and CDR2 FQNEAQ come from the germline V gene (reference sequence). With V trimmed by 1 base and J by 7 bases, 13 bases remained unmatched. The CDR3 runs to 16 residues. The CDR3 spells CASSLDWTRPYNEQYF. CDR3 sequence (DNA): TGTGCCAGCAGCTTAGACTGGACTAGGCCCTACAATGAGCAGTACTTC.

At least ten counts were recorded for this clonotype. The genes are TRBV4-2 and TRBJ1-2; weak D call: TRBD1 (5 bases). This CDR3 has 12 amino acids. Trimming stripped 5 bases from V and 4 bases from J, with 8 bases between. Germline V gives CDR1 LGHNA, CDR2 YNFKEQ. Here the CDR3 DNA reads TGTGCCAGCAGCGGGGGTTTCTATGGCTACACCTTC. Translating gives CASSGGFYGYTF.

This clonotype has a count of ten or more. V usage is TRBV4-2 and J usage is TRBJ2-7, with 10 bases identical to TRBD2. With V trimmed by 0 bases and J by 4 bases, 3 bases remained unmatched. Germline lookup yields CDR1 LGHNA and CDR2 YNFKEQ. This CDR3 has 15 amino acids. This chain's CDR3 is CASSQELAGRYEQYF. The CDR3 bases are TGTGCCAGCAGCCAAGAACTAGCGGGGAGGTACGAGCAGTACTTC.

This rearrangement joins TRBV6-6 to TRBJ2-5, with D perhaps matching TRBD2 (5 bases). The CDR3 has 14 residues. Germline CDR1 reads MNHNY; CDR2 reads SVGAGI (reference sequence). V lost 6 bases and J lost 4, with 15 bases in between. The CDR3 coding sequence is TGTGCCAGCAGGGACGGACGGGGTAGAGAGACCCAGTACTTC. Residues: CASRDGRGRETQYF.

This clonotype occurred a few times. The chain recombines TRBV5-1 with TRBJ2-3; TRBD2 might be the D (5 bases). CDR3 length: 15 amino acids. V was trimmed by 0 bases and J by 2 bases, leaving 10 bases between them. CDR1 SGHRS and CDR2 YFSETQ come from the germline V gene. This chain's CDR3 is CASSLEAVFTDTQYF. For the CDR3, the DNA is TGCGCCAGCAGCTTGGAAGCGGTTTTCACAGATACGCAGTATTTT.

This clonotype was seen a few times. The V and J genes are TRBV24-1 and TRBJ2-3; 8 nucleotides match TRBD1. The CDR3 length is 15 residues. Germline values: CDR1 KGHDR, CDR2 SFDVKD. The J segment lost 3 bases and the V segment lost 1 base, leaving 2 bases of the junction unmatched. The CDR3: CATSDFGQGTDTQYF. Here the CDR3 DNA reads TGTGCCACCAGTGATTTTGGACAGGGAACAGATACGCAGTATTTT.

On this clonotype: The germline gene is not matched at one end of the junction; a read error may be the cause. This chain joins TRBV3-1 and TRBJ2-4, with TRBD2 matching over 15 bases. CDR1 and CDR2 (germline): LGHDT, YNNKEL (reference sequence). This CDR3 has 17 residues. This chain's CDR3 is CANSQESGLAGGNIQYF. The CDR3 DNA is TGTGCCAACAGCCAAGAATCCGGACTAGCGGGAGGGAACATTCAGTACTTC.

This clonotype was counted only a few times. CDR3 nucleotides: TGCAGTGCTAGATCAGGGCTTGGCTATGGCTACACCTTC. Its translation is CSARSGLGYGYTF. The rearrangement joins TRBV20-1 to TRBJ1-2, with D possibly TRBD1 on 5 matching bases. V was cut by 2 bases and J by 4 bases, with 11 bases left in between. The germline V gene encodes CDR1 DFQATT and CDR2 SNEGSKA (reference sequence). The CDR3 loop spans 13 amino acids.

The chain uses TRBV7-9 and TRBJ1-2; D not resolved. V was shortened by 6 bases and J by 6 bases, with 5 bases between the two germline ends. The V gene's germline CDR1 is SEHNR and CDR2 FQNEAQ (reference sequence). This CDR3 region has 10 residues. CDR3 DNA sequence: TGTGCCAGCAGTCCCAATGGCTACACCTTC. It codes for CASSPNGYTF.

This clonotype was detected a few times. The chain is built from TRBV3-1 and TRBJ2-1, with TRBD1 matching 8 bases. Germline-derived CDR1 and CDR2 are LGHDT and YNNKEL (reference sequence). With V trimmed by 2 bases and J by 7 bases, 7 bases remained unmatched. The CDR3 loop spans 15 amino acids. The CDR3 DNA follows: TGTGCCAGCAGCCAACCCAGGGACAGGCTAAATGAGCAGTTCTTC. It is translated as CASSQPRDRLNEQFF.